This T cell receptor (beta chain) comes out of a study of blood T cells in healthy people across ages. General study results and limits: TCR beta diversity correlated strongly with naive T cell percentage. In long-lived donors, naive CD4+ cell counts and diversity exceeded those of aged donors.

The ends lost 0 bases at V and 8 bases at J; junction bases unmatched: 7. CDR3 length: 14 amino acids. Germline V lookup: CDR1 SGHRS, CDR2 YFSETQ. This clonotype was counted only a few times. Its antigen is unidentified. Next came a second PCR, run for about 7 to 12 cycles, which used a sample-barcoded 5' primer along with a J-beta primer mix. MiXCR, applied by TCRdb to the 5' RACE reads, yields one record per CDR3 protein. Seen here are 1.5 million to 2 million distinct CDR3 sequences, about two fifths observed once, and the top ten hold approximately 22%. Sequencing was carried out using blood. The TCR originated in a human donor in good health. The chain carries TRBV5-1 and TRBJ1-2; 7 bases align to TRBD1. Here the CDR3 reads CASSLDGTVGGYTF. The CDR3 DNA sequence: TGCGCCAGCAGCTTGGACGGGACAGTCGGGGGCTACACCTTC.